This entry describes one TCR beta chain. TCRdb ran MiXCR on the 5' RACE reads and lists one entry per CDR3 protein. The sample lists about 260,000 distinct CDR3 sequences, under 15% seen once, with roughly 0.5% in the top ten. The data were taken from a study of T cells after yellow fever vaccination. This CDR3 region has 18 residues. The germline V and J ends were trimmed by 6 bases and 1 base, with 23 bases remaining between them. CDR1 and CDR2 from the germline V gene are LGHDT and YNNKEL (reference sequence). The clonotype originates from a man under 40 who received the YFV17D yellow fever vaccine. The sequences come from CD4+ T cells sorted from PBMCs, collected 45 days after the yellow fever booster vaccination. This chain links TRBV3-1 with TRBJ2-3, with a tentative D call TRBD2 (7 bases). The CDR3 DNA reads TGTGCCAGCAGTCCAAGTAGGGGGGGGAGCTTTCGCACAGATACGCAGTATTTT. This codes for CASSPSRGGSFRTDTQYF.